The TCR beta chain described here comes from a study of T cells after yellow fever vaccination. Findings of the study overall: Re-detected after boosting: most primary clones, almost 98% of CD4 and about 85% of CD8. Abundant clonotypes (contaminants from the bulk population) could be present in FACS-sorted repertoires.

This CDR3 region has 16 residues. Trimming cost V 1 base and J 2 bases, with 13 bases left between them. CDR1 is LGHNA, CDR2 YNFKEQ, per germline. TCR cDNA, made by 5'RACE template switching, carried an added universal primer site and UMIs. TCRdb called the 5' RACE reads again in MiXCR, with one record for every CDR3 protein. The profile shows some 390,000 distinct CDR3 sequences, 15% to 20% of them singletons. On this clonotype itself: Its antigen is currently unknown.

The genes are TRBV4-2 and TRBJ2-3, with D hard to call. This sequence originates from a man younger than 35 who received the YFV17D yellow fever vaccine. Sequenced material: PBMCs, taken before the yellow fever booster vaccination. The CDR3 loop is CASSQAVADSTDTQYF. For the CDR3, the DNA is TGTGCCAGCAGCCAAGCTGTGGCGGATTCCACAGATACGCAGTATTTT.